This TCR beta chain was captured in a study of identical twins. This clonotype was detected only a few times. One entry per CDR3 protein results from TCRdb running MiXCR on the 5' RACE reads. The table records hundreds of thousands of distinct CDR3 sequences, 9% to 15% of them present only once. This CDR3 contains 19 residues. J gave up 3 bases and V 4 bases, and 17 bases lay outside the gene matches. CDR1 and CDR2 (germline): SGHRS, YFSETQ. The same sample was also used in a study of yellow fever vaccine responses in identical twins.

J is TRBJ2-1 and V is TRBV5-1; 9 bases are a match to TRBD1. Sequencing used PBMCs. The receptor's source is a woman under 30 in good health. CDR3 loop: CASSTGGQGGLASYNEQFF. CDR3 coding DNA: TGCGCCAGCAGCACCGGGGGACAGGGAGGTCTGGCGAGCTACAATGAGCAGTTCTTC.